This passage covers 20 T cell receptor beta chains from one sample sequenced in a study of T cells after yellow fever vaccination. In TCRdb, the 5' RACE reads were re-called with MiXCR into one record per CDR3 protein. Here the sample spans roughly 150,000 distinct CDR3 sequences, about 7.7% being singletons. Specimen: CD4+ T cells sorted from PBMCs, collected 5 days after the yellow fever booster vaccination. The receptors originated from a man aged 25 to 40 who received the YFV17D yellow fever vaccine.

There are many counts of this clonotype. The chain combines TRBV5-1 with TRBJ2-5; 7 bases are a match to TRBD2. Germline trimming cut 0 bases from V and 8 bases from J; bases unmatched to any gene: 19. The CDR3 spans 18 residues. Germline V gene data show CDR1 as SGHRS and CDR2 as YFSETQ. CDR3 DNA sequence: TGCGCCAGCAGCTTGGACTCCGGGACTAACGTCGTGCCGTCAACCCAGTACTTC. Translation: CASSLDSGTNVVPSTQYF.

Note on this clonotype: A much larger clone lies a single base off, so this may be a read error. V gene TRBV5-4 combines with J gene TRBJ2-5; D is uncertain. The V gene's germline CDR1 is SGHNT and CDR2 YYREEE (reference sequence). The V end was cut by 4 bases, the J end by 1 base, with 11 bases between. The CDR3 spans 14 residues. Here the CDR3 DNA reads TGTGCCAGCAGCATCCGTGACGGCCAAGAGACCCAGTACTTC. Translating gives CASSIRDGQETQYF.

V gene TRBV5-1 combines with J gene TRBJ2-1; TRBD2 agrees at 8 bases. Germline-derived CDR1 and CDR2 are SGHRS and YFSETQ. V lost 4 bases, J lost 5 bases, and 8 bases stayed unmatched. This CDR3 is built from 15 residues. The CDR3 spells CASSPGGRMDNEQFF. CDR3 nucleotides: TGCGCCAGCAGCCCGGGAGGGAGGATGGACAATGAGCAGTTCTTC.

This clonotype has a handful of counts. CDR3 bases: TGTGCCAGCAGCTCCGGACAGATTCGCAATCAGCCCCAGCATTTT. Protein: CASSSGQIRNQPQHF. This sequence joins TRBV7-2 and TRBJ1-5; tentatively, D is TRBD1 (6 bases). The germline V gene encodes CDR1 SGHTA and CDR2 FQGNSA. This CDR3 comprises 15 residues. Trimming cost V 4 bases and J 2 bases, with 12 bases left between them.

The chain recombines TRBV12-3 or TRBV12-4 with TRBJ1-2; 7 bases fit TRBD1. V trimming: 5 bases; J trimming: 8 bases; junction bases outside the gene matches: 5. CDR3 length: 12 amino acids. DNA for the CDR3: TGTGCCAGCAGTCCACAGGGGAGAGGCTACACCTTC. Translated, it gives CASSPQGRGYTF.

At least ten counts were recorded for this clonotype. This sequence joins TRBV27 and TRBJ2-3, with TRBD2 matching over 7 bases. V was pared by 3 bases and J by 5 bases, with 8 bases of the junction left unmatched. The germline V gene has CDR1 MNHEY and CDR2 SMNVEV (reference sequence). The CDR3 spans 15 residues. CDR3 sequence: CASSFGGRARDTQYF. CDR3 in DNA: TGTGCCAGCAGTTTTGGTGGGAGGGCCAGAGATACGCAGTATTTT.

This clonotype came up many times. V is TRBV7-2 and J is TRBJ2-7; no clear D gene. The V end lost 2 bases, the J end lost 3 bases, and 8 bases lay between the germline ends. The CDR3 contains 13 residues. Per the germline V gene, CDR1 is SGHTA and CDR2 is FQGNSA. CDR3 DNA sequence: TGTGCCAGCAGCTTATACCGGGTCTACGAGCAGTACTTC. Translating gives CASSLYRVYEQYF. Together with reference TRBV7-2 and TRBJ2-7, the CDR3 gives the full variable domain: GAGVSQSPSNKVTEKGKDVELRCDPISGHTALYWYRQSLGQGLEFLIYFQGNSAPDKSGLPSDRFSAERTGGSVSTLTIQRTQQEDSAVYLCASSLYRVYEQYFGPGTRLTVT.

This clonotype was seen repeatedly, ten times or more. V and J are TRBV7-9 and TRBJ1-2; D is possibly TRBD1 (5 bases). Trimming shortened V by 2 bases and J by 7 bases, and 23 bases separated the two germline ends. The CDR3 spans 17 residues. Germline CDR1 SEHNR, CDR2 FQNEAQ (reference sequence). This CDR3 is CASSLFGAGSAKGGYTF. The CDR3 nucleotides are TGTGCCAGCAGCTTATTTGGGGCCGGGAGTGCTAAGGGTGGCTACACCTTC.

Turning to this clonotype: It may be a read error: a sequence one base away is much more abundant. This sequence joins TRBV6-1 and TRBJ2-6; no firm D call. CDR1 is MNHNS, CDR2 SASEGT, per germline. This CDR3 spans 15 amino acids. The CDR3 sequence: CASSRLSSGDNVLTF. The CDR3 region has the DNA TGTGCCAGCAGCCGACTCAGCTCTGGGGACAACGTCCTGACTTTC.

This clonotype was observed at least ten times. The V gene is TRBV10-3, the J gene TRBJ2-5; 8 bases align to TRBD1. The length of the CDR3 is 14 residues. J was trimmed by 5 bases and V by 6 bases; bases with no gene match: 8. Germline V CDR1 and CDR2: ENHRY, SYGVKD. CDR3 in DNA: TGTGCCATCAGCCAGACAGGGGAAGGGGAGACCCAGTACTTC. Amino acids: CAISQTGEGETQYF.

This clonotype was picked up many times. This chain connects TRBV29-1 to TRBJ2-5; D ambiguous. The germline V gene encodes CDR1 SQVTM and CDR2 ANQGSEA. This CDR3 has 12 amino acids. Trimming removed 4 bases from V and 4 bases from J, with 10 bases in between. CDR3 nucleotides: TGCAGCGTTGGTCAGGCTGCAGAGACCCAGTACTTC. Amino acids: CSVGQAAETQYF.

CDR3 residues: CAISGGDGHYGYTF. The CDR3 DNA is TGTGCCATCAGTGGGGGGGACGGACACTATGGCTACACCTTC. The chain employs TRBV10-3 and TRBJ1-2, with D possibly matching TRBD1 (5 bases). CDR3 length: 14 residues. V was shortened by 4 bases and J by 3 bases, with 12 bases between the two germline ends. Per germline, CDR1 ENHRY and CDR2 SYGVKD.

This clonotype was seen ten or more times. This chain uses TRBV20-1 with TRBJ2-7; 12 nucleotides align to TRBD2. Germline loops: CDR1 DFQATT, CDR2 SNEGSKA (reference sequence). V lost 1 base, J lost 7 bases, and 8 bases stayed unmatched. The CDR3 spans 15 residues. CDR3 region: CSARGLAGGPGEQYF. Written as DNA, the CDR3 is TGCAGTGCTAGAGGGCTAGCGGGAGGGCCTGGTGAGCAGTACTTC.

This clonotype has just a few counts. The CDR3 sequence: CASSYFGAQYF. CDR3 coding DNA: TGTGCCAGCAGTTACTTCGGCGCGCAGTACTTC. This chain links TRBV6-5 with TRBJ2-4; D call uncertain. Germline CDR1 and CDR2: MNHEY and SVGAGI. Trimming cost V 1 base and J 13 bases, with 8 bases left between them. This CDR3 has 11 residues.

This clonotype appeared a few times. The chain couples TRBV6-5 to TRBJ1-1, with D hard to call. V shed 2 bases and J shed 4 bases, with 11 bases lying between them. Germline V gene sequence: CDR1 MNHEY, CDR2 SVGAGI. CDR3 length: 14 amino acids. The CDR3 DNA reads TGTGCCAGCAGTTACACACCTACGCTCACTGAAGCTTTCTTT. This translates into CASSYTPTLTEAFF.

This clonotype has a count of ten or more. The V and J genes are TRBV6-5 and TRBJ2-1; 8 bases match TRBD1. This CDR3 has 15 amino acids. Unmatched junction bases numbered 10, after V lost 2 bases and J lost 10 bases. Per the germline V gene, CDR1 is MNHEY and CDR2 is SVGAGI. The CDR3 DNA reads as TGTGCCAGCAGTTACCTACAGGGGGTCGGATGGGAGCAGTTCTTC. It specifies CASSYLQGVGWEQFF.

This clonotype came up many times. The chain carries TRBV12-3 or TRBV12-4 and TRBJ2-2; no firm D call. V was cut by 6 bases and J by 6 bases, with 5 bases left in between. This CDR3 has 11 residues. CDR3 DNA sequence: TGTGCCAGCAGCCCGGCCGGGGAGCTGTTTTTT. Residues: CASSPAGELFF.

This clonotype was seen repeatedly, ten times or more. The rearrangement links TRBV20-1 to TRBJ2-5, with D tentatively TRBD1 or TRBD2 (5 bases each). The germline CDR1 and CDR2 sequences are DFQATT and SNEGSKA (reference sequence). CDR3 length: 14 amino acids. V lost 2 bases and J 2 bases, leaving 12 bases between the germline ends. The CDR3 DNA sequence: TGCAGTGCTAGATGGGACCAAGTACAAGAGACCCAGTACTTC. Translated: CSARWDQVQETQYF.

Many counts were recorded for this clonotype. The rearrangement uses TRBV10-3 and TRBJ1-5; 7 nucleotides line up with TRBD1. The CDR3 runs to 14 residues. V was clipped by 3 bases and J by 4 bases; unmatched bases: 3. In germline, CDR1 is ENHRY, CDR2 SYGVKD. CDR3 in DNA: TGTGCCATCAGTGATGGGACAGCTAATCAGCCCCAGCATTTT. Its translation is CAISDGTANQPQHF.

This clonotype showed up many times. The genes are TRBV12-3 or TRBV12-4 and TRBJ2-7, with 9 bases lining up with TRBD1. V gave up 5 bases and J gave up 1 base; unmatched junction bases: 3. The CDR3 has 14 residues. CDR3 coding DNA: TGTGCCAGCAGTACAGGGGGCACGTCCTACGAGCAGTACTTC. This gives the protein CASSTGGTSYEQYF.